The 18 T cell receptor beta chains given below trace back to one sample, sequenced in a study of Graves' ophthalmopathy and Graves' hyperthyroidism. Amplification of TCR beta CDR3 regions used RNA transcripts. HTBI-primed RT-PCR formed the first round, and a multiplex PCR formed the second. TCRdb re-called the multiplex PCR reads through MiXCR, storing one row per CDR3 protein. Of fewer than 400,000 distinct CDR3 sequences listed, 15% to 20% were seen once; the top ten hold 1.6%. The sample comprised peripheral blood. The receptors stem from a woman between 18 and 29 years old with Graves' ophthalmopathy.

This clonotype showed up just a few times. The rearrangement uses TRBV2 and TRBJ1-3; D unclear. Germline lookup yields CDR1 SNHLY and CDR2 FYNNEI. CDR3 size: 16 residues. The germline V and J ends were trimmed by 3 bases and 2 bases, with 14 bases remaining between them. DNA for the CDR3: TGTGCCAGCAGTGACCGCCCCAGCTCCCCTGGAAACACCATATATTTT. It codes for CASSDRPSSPGNTIYF.

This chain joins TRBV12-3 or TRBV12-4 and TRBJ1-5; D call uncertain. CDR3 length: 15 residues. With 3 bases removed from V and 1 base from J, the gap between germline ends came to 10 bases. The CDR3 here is CASSLAGLSNQPQHF. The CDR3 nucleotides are TGTGCCAGCAGTTTGGCCGGCCTAAGCAATCAGCCCCAGCATTTT.

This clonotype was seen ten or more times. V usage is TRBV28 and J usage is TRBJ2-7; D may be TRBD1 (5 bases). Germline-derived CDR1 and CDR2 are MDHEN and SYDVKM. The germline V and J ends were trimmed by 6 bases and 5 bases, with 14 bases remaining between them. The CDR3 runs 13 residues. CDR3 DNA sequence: TGTGCCAGCAGCATCGTGGGGCCCCACGAGCAGTACTTC. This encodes CASSIVGPHEQYF.

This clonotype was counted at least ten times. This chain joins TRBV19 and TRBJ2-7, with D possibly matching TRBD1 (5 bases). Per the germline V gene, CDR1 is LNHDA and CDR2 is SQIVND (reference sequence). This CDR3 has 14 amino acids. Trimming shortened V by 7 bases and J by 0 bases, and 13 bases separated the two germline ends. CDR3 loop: CASTPGLGSYEQYF. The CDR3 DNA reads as TGTGCCAGTACACCAGGGTTGGGCTCCTACGAGCAGTACTTC.

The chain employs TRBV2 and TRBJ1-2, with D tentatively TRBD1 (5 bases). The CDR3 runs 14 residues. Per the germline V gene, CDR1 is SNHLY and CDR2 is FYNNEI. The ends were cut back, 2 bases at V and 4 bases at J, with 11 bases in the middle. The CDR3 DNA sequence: TGTGCCAGCAGTGAATCAGGGCCAGGCTATGGCTACACCTTC. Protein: CASSESGPGYGYTF.

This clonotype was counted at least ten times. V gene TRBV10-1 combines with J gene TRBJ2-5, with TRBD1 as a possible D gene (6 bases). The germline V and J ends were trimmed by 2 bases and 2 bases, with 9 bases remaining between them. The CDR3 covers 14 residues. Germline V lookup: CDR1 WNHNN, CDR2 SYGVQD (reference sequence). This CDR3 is CASSETGRQETQYF. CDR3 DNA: TGCGCCAGCAGTGAGACAGGGAGACAAGAGACCCAGTACTTC.

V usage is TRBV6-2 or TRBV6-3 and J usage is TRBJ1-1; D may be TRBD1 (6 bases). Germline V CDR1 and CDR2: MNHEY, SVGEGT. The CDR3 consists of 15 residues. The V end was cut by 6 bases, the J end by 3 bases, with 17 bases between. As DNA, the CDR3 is TGTGCCAGCAGAGATACCGGGACAAGACACACTGAAGCTTTCTTT. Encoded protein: CASRDTGTRHTEAFF.

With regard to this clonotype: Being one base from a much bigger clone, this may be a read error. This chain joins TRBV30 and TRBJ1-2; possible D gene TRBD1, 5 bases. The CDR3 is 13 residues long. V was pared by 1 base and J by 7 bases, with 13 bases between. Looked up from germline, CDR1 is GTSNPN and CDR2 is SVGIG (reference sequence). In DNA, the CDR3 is TGTGCCTGGAGTGCAGGGAATGTAGGTGGCTACACCTTC. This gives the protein CAWSAGNVGGYTF.

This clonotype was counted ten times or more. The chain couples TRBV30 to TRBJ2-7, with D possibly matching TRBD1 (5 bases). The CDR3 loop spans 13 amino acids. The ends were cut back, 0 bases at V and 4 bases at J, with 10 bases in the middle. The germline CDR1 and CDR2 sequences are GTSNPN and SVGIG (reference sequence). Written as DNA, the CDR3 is TGTGCCTGGAGTGTACGACAGCCTTACGAGCAGTACTTC. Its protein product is CAWSVRQPYEQYF.

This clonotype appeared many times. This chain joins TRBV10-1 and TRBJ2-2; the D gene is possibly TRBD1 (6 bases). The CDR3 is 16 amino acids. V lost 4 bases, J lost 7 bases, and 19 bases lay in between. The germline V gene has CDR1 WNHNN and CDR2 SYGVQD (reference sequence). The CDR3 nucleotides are TGCGCCAGCAGTGTTAGCCCCCCAGGGGCGGGCGGGGAGCTGTTTTTT. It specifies CASSVSPPGAGGELFF.

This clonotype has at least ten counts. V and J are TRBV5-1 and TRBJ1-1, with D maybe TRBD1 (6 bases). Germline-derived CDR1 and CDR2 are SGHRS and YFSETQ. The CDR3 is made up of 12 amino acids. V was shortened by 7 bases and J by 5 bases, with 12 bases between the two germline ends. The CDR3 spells CASSEGGTEAFF. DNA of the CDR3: TGCGCCAGCTCCGAGGGGGGAACTGAAGCTTTCTTT.

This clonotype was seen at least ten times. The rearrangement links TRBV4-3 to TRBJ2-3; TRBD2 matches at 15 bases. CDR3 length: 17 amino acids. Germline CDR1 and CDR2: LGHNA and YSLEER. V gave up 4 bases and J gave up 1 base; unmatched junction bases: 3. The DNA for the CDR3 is TGCGCCAGCAGCCGGGGACTAGCGGGAGGTGGCACAGATACGCAGTATTTT. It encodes CASSRGLAGGGTDTQYF.

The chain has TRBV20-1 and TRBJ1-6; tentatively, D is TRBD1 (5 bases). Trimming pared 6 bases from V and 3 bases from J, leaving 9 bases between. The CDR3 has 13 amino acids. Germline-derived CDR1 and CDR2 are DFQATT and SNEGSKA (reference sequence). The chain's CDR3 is CSAGDLYNSPLHF. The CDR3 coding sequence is TGCAGTGCAGGGGACCTCTATAATTCACCCCTCCACTTT.

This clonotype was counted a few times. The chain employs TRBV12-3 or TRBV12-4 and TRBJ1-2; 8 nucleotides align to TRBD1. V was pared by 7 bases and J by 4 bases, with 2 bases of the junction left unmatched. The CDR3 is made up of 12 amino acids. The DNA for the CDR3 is TGTGCCAGCACAGGGGGCGGCTATGGCTACACCTTC. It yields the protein CASTGGGYGYTF.

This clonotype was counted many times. The CDR3 DNA reads as TGTGCCATCAGTGAAGGACAGGGAAGGACCCAGTACTTC. Its protein is CAISEGQGRTQYF. This chain uses TRBV10-3 with TRBJ2-5; TRBD1 agrees at 8 bases. CDR1 is ENHRY, CDR2 SYGVKD, per germline. Germline trimming cut 3 bases from V and 7 bases from J; bases unmatched to any gene: 4. This CDR3 has 13 residues.

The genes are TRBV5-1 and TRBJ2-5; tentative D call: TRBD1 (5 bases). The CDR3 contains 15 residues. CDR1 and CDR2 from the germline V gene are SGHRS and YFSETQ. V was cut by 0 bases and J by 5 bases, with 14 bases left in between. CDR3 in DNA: TGCGCCAGCAGCTTGGGGGGCATAACCACGGAGACCCAGTACTTC. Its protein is CASSLGGITTETQYF.

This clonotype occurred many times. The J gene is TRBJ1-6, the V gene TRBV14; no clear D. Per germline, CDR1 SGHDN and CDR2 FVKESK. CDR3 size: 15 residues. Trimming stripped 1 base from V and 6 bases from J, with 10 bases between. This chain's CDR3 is CASSQAGYLNSPLHF. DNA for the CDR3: TGTGCCAGCAGCCAAGCCGGGTATCTTAATTCACCCCTCCACTTT.

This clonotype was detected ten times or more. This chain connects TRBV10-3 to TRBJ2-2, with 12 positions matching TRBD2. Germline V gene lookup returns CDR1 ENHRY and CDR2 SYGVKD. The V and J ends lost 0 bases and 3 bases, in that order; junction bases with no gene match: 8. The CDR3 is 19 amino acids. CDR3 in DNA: TGTGCCATCAGTGAGTCGGGACTAGCGGGCGTTTGGGACACCGGGGAGCTGTTTTTT. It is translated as CAISESGLAGVWDTGELFF.